This T cell receptor beta chain was documented in a study of blood T cells in healthy people across ages. A remark on this clonotype: Antigen specificity is unknown.

The CDR3 consists of 14 residues. Germline assignment: CDR1 SGHDN and CDR2 FVKESK. Between the trimmed V and J ends, which lost 1 base and 11 bases, there was a span of 15 bases. General study points: Unsorted PBMC material precluded a definitive naive versus antigen-experienced comparison.

Sample-barcoded 5' priming and a J-beta primer mix drove a second PCR of about 6 to 12 cycles. MiXCR was run by TCRdb on the 5' RACE reads, yielding one entry per CDR3 protein. The sample includes 1 million or so distinct CDR3 sequences, 40% to 50% of them seen just once. Input material: blood. The chain is built from TRBV14 and TRBJ2-4; D gene ambiguous. This sequence was found in a woman aged 55-69 years in good health. The CDR3: CASSQVGTPCLQYF. The CDR3, as DNA: TGTGCCAGCAGCCAAGTCGGAACCCCGTGTCTTCAGTACTTC.